This T cell receptor beta chain was sequenced for a study of shared clonotypes between healthy human individuals. Study results and limitations: Against clonotypes common to all four donors, non-shared ones had lower generation probabilities. Limitation of the genetic and exposure-history diversity represented came from the few donors.

Here immunoSEQ multiplex PCR was the method, and the copy in TCRdb shows in-frame clones only, minus some. The table lists 1.6 million or so clones, approximately 98.5% of them singletons. Between the trimmed V and J ends, which lost 1 base and 2 bases, there was a span of 11 bases. CDR1 and CDR2 from the germline V gene are SQVTM and ANQGSEA. The CDR3 spans 14 residues. A word on this clone: No antigen is known for it.

Sequencing was carried out using naive CD4+ T cells sorted from blood. The subset was: CD45RA+ positively selected. The receptor's source is a young man in good health. This chain connects TRBV29-1 to TRBJ1-1; possible D gene TRBD1, 6 bases. The chain's CDR3 is CSVEVGGFNTEAFF. As DNA, the CDR3 is TGCAGCGTTGAAGTAGGGGGATTTAACACTGAAGCTTTCTTT.